This T cell receptor (beta chain) is drawn from a study of graft-versus-host responses after intestinal transplantation. In the study overall: Multivisceral, liver-intestinal, or isolated intestinal transplants were performed in recipients. The recipients all started with anti-thymocyte globulin induction and then took tacrolimus and steroids for 2 to 4 years.

Study-wide results and caveats: GvH clones turned up in recipient marrow; some had shown up first in ileum or blood. Early post-transplant falls in HvG clones accompanied the peak levels of circulating GvH clones.

Points on this clone: No antigen is known for it.

Trimming removed 2 bases at V and 2 bases at J, with 2 bases between. The V gene's germline CDR1 is MGHDK and CDR2 SYGVNS. The CDR3 covers 12 residues. Produced via immunoSEQ multiplex PCR; TCRdb's table is partial and in-frame only. The sample has some 92,000 clones; 80% to 95% are singletons. The starting material was unstimulated CD4+ T cells sorted from spleen or lymph node cells, obtained before intestinal transplant. The TCR comes from a human donor who received an intestinal transplant. This chain connects TRBV25-1 to TRBJ2-3, with D unclear. CDR3 sequence: CASSEATDTQYF. As DNA, the CDR3 is TGTGCCAGCAGTGAAGCCACAGATACGCAGTATTTT.